This passage covers 18 T cell receptor beta chains from one sample sequenced in a study of vaccination and CD4 T cells after COVID-19. Sequenced with the Oncomine TCR Beta short-read assay was DNA taken from cultured CD4+ T cells. Each CDR3 protein is one row after TCRdb ran MiXCR on the PCR reads. In the table there are over 10,000 distinct CDR3 sequences, less than 65% of which are singletons. Stated treatment: roughly 11-day PBMC culture with coronavirus spike peptide pools or control peptides (ViraFEST assay). Antigen specificity for these receptors is unknown. Sequencing was done on a sample of CD4+ T cells from blood, cultured in vitro. All receptors come from a human donor who had recovered from COVID-19.

The chain links TRBV20-1 to TRBJ2-3; weak D call: TRBD1 (5 bases). Trimming stripped 0 bases from V and 0 bases from J, with 7 bases between. Germline CDR1 and CDR2: DFQATT and SNEGSKA (reference sequence). This CDR3 region has 14 residues. The CDR3 protein is CSAREQDSTDTQYF. The CDR3 DNA sequence: TGCAGTGCTAGAGAACAGGACAGCACAGATACGCAGTATTTT.

The rearrangement uses TRBV7-8 and TRBJ2-3; no clear D gene. CDR1 and CDR2 (germline): SGHVS, FQNEAQ. The CDR3 length is 15 residues. V was shortened by 0 bases and J by 7 bases, with 14 bases between the two germline ends. Written as DNA, the CDR3 is TGTGCCAGCAGCTTAGCTTTCGGGTTTTGGAATACGCAGTATTTT. It yields the protein CASSLAFGFWNTQYF.

This clonotype was counted only a few times. This rearrangement joins TRBV20-1 to TRBJ2-5; D remains ambiguous. Germline-derived CDR1 and CDR2 are DFQATT and SNEGSKA (reference sequence). Trimming shortened V by 1 base and J by 0 bases, and 15 bases separated the two germline ends. This CDR3 is built from 16 residues. The CDR3 nucleotides are TGCAGTGCTAGAGTGAAAAGGGATTGGTACCAAGAGACCCAGTACTTC. This codes for CSARVKRDWYQETQYF.

This chain uses TRBV20-1 with TRBJ1-1; the D is unclear. From germline, CDR1 is DFQATT and CDR2 SNEGSKA (reference sequence). Trimming took off 1 base at V and 8 bases at J, with 8 bases between the two ends. The CDR3 covers 11 residues. In DNA, the CDR3 is TGCAGTGCTAGAGGTCGGGGAGAAGCTTTCTTT. As protein: CSARGRGEAFF.

The chain recombines TRBV12-3 or TRBV12-4 with TRBJ1-5, with 9 bases identical to TRBD1. The CDR3 has 16 amino acids. J gave up 5 bases and V 2 bases, and 7 bases lay outside the gene matches. The CDR3 reads CASSLSRQGGDQPQHF. The CDR3 nucleotides are TGTGCCAGCAGTTTATCACGACAGGGGGGGGATCAGCCCCAGCATTTT.

This clonotype was picked up a small number of times. The chain carries TRBV12-3 or TRBV12-4 and TRBJ2-5; either TRBD1 or TRBD2 may fit D (6 bases each). This CDR3 is built from 14 residues. V shed 5 bases and J shed 4 bases, with 14 bases lying between them. Here the CDR3 reads CASSPRTAGETQYF. DNA of the CDR3: TGTGCCAGCAGTCCCAGGACAGCGGGAGAGACCCAGTACTTC.

The CDR3: CSAEGTEGNTIYF. Here the CDR3 DNA reads TGCAGTGCTGAGGGGACGGAAGGAAACACCATATATTTT. The chain has TRBV20-1 and TRBJ1-3; a possible D gene is TRBD1 (5 bases). This CDR3 region has 13 residues. V was clipped by 5 bases and J by 4 bases, with 12 bases between them. Looked up from germline, CDR1 is DFQATT and CDR2 is SNEGSKA (reference sequence).

CDR3 nucleotides: TGTGCCAGCAGCCAAGTGGGGCGGGAGACCCAGTACTTC. Protein: CASSQVGRETQYF. This chain joins TRBV3-1 and TRBJ2-5, with D tentatively TRBD1 (5 bases). Germline CDR1 LGHDT, CDR2 YNNKEL (reference sequence). V was trimmed by 1 base and J by 5 bases, leaving 8 bases between them. This CDR3 has 13 residues.

The chain links TRBV20-1 to TRBJ2-3, with 7 bases fitting TRBD1. V gave up 6 bases and J gave up 6 bases; unmatched junction bases: 15. Germline CDR1 is DFQATT and CDR2 is SNEGSKA (reference sequence). This CDR3 is 15 amino acids long. CDR3 sequence (DNA): TGCAGTGCAGACCCGGGACAGTTAAACTTTGATACGCAGTATTTT. It yields the protein CSADPGQLNFDTQYF.

This clonotype was found a few times. V is TRBV20-1 and J is TRBJ2-7, with 9 bases identical to TRBD1. The germline gives CDR1 DFQATT, CDR2 SNEGSKA (reference sequence). V shed 5 bases, J shed 1 base, and the junction held 9 bases outside the gene matches. This CDR3 is built from 15 residues. CDR3 nucleotide sequence: TGCAGTGCTGAAACACCGGGACAGGGATCCTACGAGCAGTACTTC. This codes for CSAETPGQGSYEQYF.

The rearrangement joins TRBV6-2 or TRBV6-3 to TRBJ1-5; no clear D. The V gene lost 2 bases and the J gene lost 0 bases, with 8 bases spanning the gap. CDR3 length equals 15 residues. Germline values: CDR1 MNHEY, CDR2 SVGEGT. The CDR3 here is CASSYIGDSNQPQHF. CDR3 DNA sequence: TGTGCCAGCAGTTACATTGGGGATAGCAATCAGCCCCAGCATTTT.

The chain joins TRBV30 to TRBJ2-7; D ambiguous. The germline V gene encodes CDR1 GTSNPN and CDR2 SVGIG (reference sequence). The V end was cut by 3 bases, the J end by 0 bases, with 9 bases between. There are 13 residues in the CDR3. CDR3 bases: TGTGCCTGGAGGAGAGAAAGCTCCTACGAGCAGTACTTC. The encoded protein is CAWRRESSYEQYF.

The rearrangement joins TRBV20-1 to TRBJ2-5; TRBD2 matches at 10 bases. Trimming at V came to 3 bases and at J to 7 bases, leaving 8 bases not matched to a gene. This CDR3 has 14 residues. CDR1 and CDR2 (germline): DFQATT, SNEGSKA (reference sequence). The CDR3 DNA reads as TGCAGTGCTAGTTTTACTAGCGGGAAACGGACCCAGTACTTC. Translating it yields CSASFTSGKRTQYF.

This chain joins TRBV6-1 and TRBJ1-1; 8 bases map to TRBD1. There are 13 residues in the CDR3. Losses at the gene ends were 2 bases for V and 13 bases for J; bases not matched to a gene: 9. Looked up from germline, CDR1 is MNHNS and CDR2 is SASEGT. This chain's CDR3 is CASSESGGGRVFF. As DNA, the CDR3 is TGTGCCAGCAGTGAATCAGGGGGCGGGAGAGTTTTCTTT.

This clonotype was seen more than once but under ten times. This chain uses TRBV6-1 with TRBJ1-6; weak D call: TRBD1 (6 bases). The CDR3 sequence is 14 residues long. Germline CDR1 is MNHNS and CDR2 is SASEGT. Trimming left V 3 bases short and J 6 bases short, with 9 bases between. The CDR3 coding sequence is TGTGCCAGCAGTGACGACAGGACTAATTCACCCCTCCACTTT. It is translated as CASSDDRTNSPLHF.

The V and J genes are TRBV6-1 and TRBJ2-7; TRBD2 agrees at 7 bases. The V gene end was trimmed by 0 bases and the J gene end by 3 bases; junction bases not matched to a gene: 5. CDR1 is MNHNS and CDR2 is SASEGT in the germline V gene. There are 15 residues in the CDR3. The chain's CDR3 is CASSEAPGGSYEQYF. The CDR3 DNA follows: TGTGCCAGCAGTGAAGCCCCCGGCGGGAGCTACGAGCAGTACTTC.

This clonotype has a handful of counts. This chain uses TRBV7-2 with TRBJ1-1; D unresolved. Germline CDR1 SGHTA, CDR2 FQGNSA. The CDR3 sequence is 14 residues long. V lost 3 bases to trimming and J lost 1 base, with 9 bases between them. The CDR3 sequence: CASSFKGGNTEAFF. The CDR3 coding sequence is TGTGCCAGCAGCTTCAAGGGCGGGAACACTGAAGCTTTCTTT.

This chain links TRBV25-1 with TRBJ1-2, with 8 bases matching TRBD1. This CDR3 is built from 18 residues. Germline V lookup: CDR1 MGHDK, CDR2 SYGVNS. J was trimmed by 6 bases and V by 2 bases; bases with no gene match: 17. DNA of the CDR3: TGTGCCAGCAGTGAACACGGTGCGGGACAGGCTACCCTACATGGCTACACCTTC. This encodes CASSEHGAGQATLHGYTF.